A selection of T cell receptor beta chains follows, all from one sample in a study of long-term antiretroviral therapy in people with HIV. Method: immunoSEQ multiplex PCR; TCRdb's copy keeps in-frame clones and lacks some. The repertoire holds some 18,000 clones, roughly 80% seen once, with 18% in the top ten. The source was unsorted PBMCs, collected 0.6 years after starting antiretroviral therapy. The receptors here all came from a woman between 18 and 30 years old with HIV. The CDR3 runs from the conserved cysteine through the conserved F or W. Fields, in order: CDR3 DNA, CDR3 protein, D gene, clone size, V gene, J gene. A D gene is named only where the DNA matches it firmly. Clone size is stated in some rows and not others, as once, few, many or a class when expanded.

cdr3_nt: TGTGCCAGCAGTGGGGGGGATTACAATCAGCCCCAGCATTTT
cdr3_aa: CASSGGDYNQPQHF
d_call: -
clone_size: -
v_call: TRBV28
j_call: TRBJ1-5

cdr3_nt: TGTGCCAGCAGCCCAAGTGGGGGGGAAAAACTGTTTTTT
cdr3_aa: CASSPSGGEKLFF
d_call: -
clone_size: -
v_call: TRBV7-9
j_call: TRBJ1-4

cdr3_nt: TGCAGCGTCCCGGAGGAGACCCAGTACTTC
cdr3_aa: CSVPEETQYF
d_call: -
clone_size: -
v_call: TRBV29-1
j_call: TRBJ2-5

cdr3_nt: TGCAGCGTTGAGCCCGGTTATTTCGGCTACACCTTC
cdr3_aa: CSVEPGYFGYTF
d_call: -
clone_size: -
v_call: TRBV29-1
j_call: TRBJ1-2

cdr3_nt: TGTGCCAGCAGCCCAGGGGGCGCTGGGGCCAACGTCCTGACTTTC
cdr3_aa: CASSPGGAGANVLTF
d_call: TRBD1
clone_size: -
v_call: TRBV5-6
j_call: TRBJ2-6

cdr3_nt: TGTGCCAGCAGCTCAACCCGGGACAGTGAAGCTTTCTTT
cdr3_aa: CASSSTRDSEAFF
d_call: TRBD1
clone_size: -
v_call: TRBV7-2
j_call: TRBJ1-1

cdr3_nt: TGCGCCAGCAGCAGCATCCCGGGACTAGGAGGCCACAATGAGCAGTTCTTC
cdr3_aa: CASSSIPGLGGHNEQFF
d_call: TRBD2
clone_size: -
v_call: TRBV5-1
j_call: TRBJ2-1

cdr3_nt: TGTGCCAGAAGCTTGGACGTAAGGGTAGAGACCCAGTACTTC
cdr3_aa: CARSLDVRVETQYF
d_call: -
clone_size: -
v_call: TRBV5-3
j_call: TRBJ2-5

cdr3_nt: TGTGCCAGCAGTCCGGCCGGGGGGACGAGCTCTGGAAACACCATATATTTT
cdr3_aa: CASSPAGGTSSGNTIYF
d_call: -
clone_size: -
v_call: TRBV27
j_call: TRBJ1-3

cdr3_nt: TGTGCCAGCAGCTCAGGGGAAGACGAGCAGTACTTC
cdr3_aa: CASSSGEDEQYF
d_call: -
clone_size: -
v_call: TRBV5-6
j_call: TRBJ2-7

cdr3_nt: TGTGCCTGGAGTGTTTTCTCTAGCGGGGGCTACGAGCAGTACTTC
cdr3_aa: CAWSVFSSGGYEQYF
d_call: TRBD2
clone_size: few
v_call: TRBV30
j_call: TRBJ2-7

cdr3_nt: TGTGCCAGCAGCCAAAATCCAGGGGACCAGTTCTTC
cdr3_aa: CASSQNPGDQFF
d_call: -
clone_size: -
v_call: TRBV7-3
j_call: TRBJ2-1

cdr3_nt: TGTGCCAGCAGTTACCCTACAGGCCGCTCTGGAAACACCATATATTTT
cdr3_aa: CASSYPTGRSGNTIYF
d_call: -
clone_size: -
v_call: TRBV6-6
j_call: TRBJ1-3

cdr3_nt: TGTGCCAGCACGATCGAAGGGGGTCAAGAGACCCAGTACTTC
cdr3_aa: CASTIEGGQETQYF
d_call: -
clone_size: -
v_call: TRBV11-2
j_call: TRBJ2-5

cdr3_nt: TGTGCCAGCAGCATTACCGGGACAGGACCCGCTTTCTTT
cdr3_aa: CASSITGTGPAFF
d_call: TRBD1
clone_size: -
v_call: TRBV7-8
j_call: TRBJ1-1

cdr3_nt: TGTGCCAGCAGCTTGGACGGCAAGAACACTGAAGCTTTCTTT
cdr3_aa: CASSLDGKNTEAFF
d_call: -
clone_size: -
v_call: TRBV5-4
j_call: TRBJ1-1

cdr3_nt: TGTGCCAGCAGCTTGTCGCGGATGGGGTTGGAGACCCAGTACTTC
cdr3_aa: CASSLSRMGLETQYF
d_call: -
clone_size: -
v_call: TRBV5-4
j_call: TRBJ2-5

cdr3_nt: TGTGCCAGCAGCTTAGCGCAAGGGGGGACTTATACGCAGTATTTT
cdr3_aa: CASSLAQGGTYTQYF
d_call: -
clone_size: -
v_call: TRBV7-2
j_call: TRBJ2-3

cdr3_nt: TGTGCCAGCAGCCCGTGGGGCCGGGAGAGCACCGGGGAGCTGTTTTTT
cdr3_aa: CASSPWGRESTGELFF
d_call: -
clone_size: once
v_call: TRBV5-8
j_call: TRBJ2-2

cdr3_nt: TGTGCCAGCAGTCCTCTCGGACAGGCGTATGGCTACACCTTC
cdr3_aa: CASSPLGQAYGYTF
d_call: TRBD1
clone_size: few
v_call: TRBV27
j_call: TRBJ1-2

cdr3_nt: TGTGCCATCAGTGACCCCCAAGGATCTGGAAACACCATATATTTT
cdr3_aa: CAISDPQGSGNTIYF
d_call: -
clone_size: -
v_call: TRBV10-3
j_call: TRBJ1-3

cdr3_nt: TGCAGCGGCCAAGGGGCCCCGAACACTGAAGCTTTCTTT
cdr3_aa: CSGQGAPNTEAFF
d_call: -
clone_size: once
v_call: TRBV29-1
j_call: TRBJ1-1